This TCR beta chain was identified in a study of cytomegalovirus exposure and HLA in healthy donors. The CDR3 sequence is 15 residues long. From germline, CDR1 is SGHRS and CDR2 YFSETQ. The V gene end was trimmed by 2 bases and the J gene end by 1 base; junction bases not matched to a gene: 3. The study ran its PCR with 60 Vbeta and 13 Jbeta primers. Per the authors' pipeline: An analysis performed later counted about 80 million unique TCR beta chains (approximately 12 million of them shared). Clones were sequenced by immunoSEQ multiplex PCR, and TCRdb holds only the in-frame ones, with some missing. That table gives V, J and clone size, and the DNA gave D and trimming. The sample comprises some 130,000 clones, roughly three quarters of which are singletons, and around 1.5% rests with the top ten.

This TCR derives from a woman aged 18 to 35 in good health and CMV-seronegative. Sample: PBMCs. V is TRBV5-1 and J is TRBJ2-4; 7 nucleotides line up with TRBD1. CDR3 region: CASSFTGAAKNIQYF. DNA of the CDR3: TGCGCCAGCAGCTTTACAGGGGCGGCCAAAAACATTCAGTACTTC.